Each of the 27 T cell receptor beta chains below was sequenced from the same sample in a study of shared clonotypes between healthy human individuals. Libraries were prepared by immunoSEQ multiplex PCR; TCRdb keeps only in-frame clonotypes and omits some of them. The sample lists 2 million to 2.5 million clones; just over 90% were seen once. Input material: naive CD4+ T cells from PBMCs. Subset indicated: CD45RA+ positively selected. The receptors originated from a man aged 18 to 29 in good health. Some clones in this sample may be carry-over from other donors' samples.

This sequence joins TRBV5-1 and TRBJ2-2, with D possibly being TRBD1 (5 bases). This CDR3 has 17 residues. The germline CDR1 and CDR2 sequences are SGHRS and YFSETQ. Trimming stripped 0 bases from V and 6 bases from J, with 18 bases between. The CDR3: CASSLEVGAPWAGELFF. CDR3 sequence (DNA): TGCGCCAGCAGCTTGGAGGTTGGGGCCCCCTGGGCCGGGGAGCTGTTTTTT.

CDR3 loop: CASSLPGRFTEAFF. CDR3 in DNA: TGTGCCAGCAGCCTCCCCGGGAGGTTCACTGAAGCTTTCTTT. The genes are TRBV21-1 and TRBJ1-1. TRBV21-1 is deemed a pseudogene. The CDR3 is 14 residues long.

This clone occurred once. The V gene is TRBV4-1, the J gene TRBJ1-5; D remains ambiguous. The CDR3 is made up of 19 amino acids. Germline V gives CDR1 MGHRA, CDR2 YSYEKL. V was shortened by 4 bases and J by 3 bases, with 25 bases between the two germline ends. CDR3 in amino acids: CASSLFHLRGQWDNQPQHF. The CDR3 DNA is TGCGCCAGCAGCCTTTTCCACCTTCGTGGCCAGTGGGACAATCAGCCCCAGCATTTT.

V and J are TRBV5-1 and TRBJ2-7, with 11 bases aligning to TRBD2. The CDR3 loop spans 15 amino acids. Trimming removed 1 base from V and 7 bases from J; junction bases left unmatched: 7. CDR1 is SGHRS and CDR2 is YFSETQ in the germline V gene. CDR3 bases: TGCGCCAGCAGCTTGAGTAGCGGGAGGGCGGGGGAGCAGTACTTC. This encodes CASSLSSGRAGEQYF.

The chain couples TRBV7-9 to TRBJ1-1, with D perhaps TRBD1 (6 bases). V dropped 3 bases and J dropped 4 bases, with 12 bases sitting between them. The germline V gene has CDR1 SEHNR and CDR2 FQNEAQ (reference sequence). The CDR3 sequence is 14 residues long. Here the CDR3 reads CASSLVGAGTEAFF. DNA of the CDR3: TGTGCCAGCAGCTTGGTGGGGGCCGGCACTGAAGCTTTCTTT.

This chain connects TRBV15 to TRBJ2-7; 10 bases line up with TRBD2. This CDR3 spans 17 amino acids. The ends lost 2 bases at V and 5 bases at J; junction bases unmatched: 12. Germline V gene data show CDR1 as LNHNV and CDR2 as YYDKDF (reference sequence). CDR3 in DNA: TGTGCCACCAGCAGACACGCCCCTAGCGGGAGAAGCCACGAGCAGTACTTC. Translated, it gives CATSRHAPSGRSHEQYF.

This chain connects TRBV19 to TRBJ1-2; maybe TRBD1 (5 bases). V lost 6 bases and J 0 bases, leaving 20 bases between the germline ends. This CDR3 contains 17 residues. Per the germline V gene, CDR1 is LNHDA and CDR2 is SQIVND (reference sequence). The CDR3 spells CASSPRWGREPNYGYTF. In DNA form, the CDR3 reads TGTGCCAGTAGCCCACGCTGGGGGAGAGAACCTAACTATGGCTACACCTTC.

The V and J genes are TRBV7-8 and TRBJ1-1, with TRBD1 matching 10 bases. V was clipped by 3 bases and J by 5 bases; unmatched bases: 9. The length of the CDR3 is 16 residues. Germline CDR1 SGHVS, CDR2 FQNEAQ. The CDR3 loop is CASSFRDRGVKTEAFF. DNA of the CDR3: TGTGCCAGCAGCTTCCGGGACAGGGGTGTTAAGACTGAAGCTTTCTTT.

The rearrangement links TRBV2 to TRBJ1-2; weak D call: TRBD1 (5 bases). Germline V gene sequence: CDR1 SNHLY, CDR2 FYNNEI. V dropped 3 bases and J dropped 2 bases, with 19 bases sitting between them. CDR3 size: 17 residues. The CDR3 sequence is CASSDTLGRGWNYGYTF. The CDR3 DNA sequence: TGTGCCAGCAGTGACACCCTAGGTAGGGGCTGGAACTATGGCTACACCTTC.

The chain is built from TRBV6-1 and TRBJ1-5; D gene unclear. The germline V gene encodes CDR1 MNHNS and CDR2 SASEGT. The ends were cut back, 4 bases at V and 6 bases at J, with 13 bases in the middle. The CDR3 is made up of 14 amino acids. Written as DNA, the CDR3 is TGTGCCAGCAGTGGAATTGGGTGGACTCAGCCCCAGCATTTT. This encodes CASSGIGWTQPQHF.

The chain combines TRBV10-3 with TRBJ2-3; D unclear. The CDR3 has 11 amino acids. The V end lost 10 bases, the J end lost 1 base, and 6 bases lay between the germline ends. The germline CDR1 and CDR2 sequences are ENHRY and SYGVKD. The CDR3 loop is CATRRTDTQYF. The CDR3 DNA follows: TGTGCCACCAGGCGCACAGATACGCAGTATTTT.

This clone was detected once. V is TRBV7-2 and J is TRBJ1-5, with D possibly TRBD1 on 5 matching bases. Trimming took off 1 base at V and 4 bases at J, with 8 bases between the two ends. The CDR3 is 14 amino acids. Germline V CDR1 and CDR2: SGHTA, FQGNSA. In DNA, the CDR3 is TGTGCCAGCAGCTTAGGACAGTCAAATCAGCCCCAGCATTTT. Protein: CASSLGQSNQPQHF.

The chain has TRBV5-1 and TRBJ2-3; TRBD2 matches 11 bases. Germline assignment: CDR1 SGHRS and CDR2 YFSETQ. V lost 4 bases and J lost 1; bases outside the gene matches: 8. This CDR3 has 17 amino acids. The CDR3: CASSHGTSGSGTDTQYF. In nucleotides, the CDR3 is TGCGCCAGCAGCCACGGGACTAGCGGTTCTGGCACAGATACGCAGTATTTT.

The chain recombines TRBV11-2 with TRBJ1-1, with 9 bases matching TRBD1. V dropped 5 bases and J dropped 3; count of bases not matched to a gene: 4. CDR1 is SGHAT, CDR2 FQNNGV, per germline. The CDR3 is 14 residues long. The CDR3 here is CASSLQGAHTEAFF. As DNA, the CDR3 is TGTGCCAGCAGCCTACAGGGGGCTCACACTGAAGCTTTCTTT.

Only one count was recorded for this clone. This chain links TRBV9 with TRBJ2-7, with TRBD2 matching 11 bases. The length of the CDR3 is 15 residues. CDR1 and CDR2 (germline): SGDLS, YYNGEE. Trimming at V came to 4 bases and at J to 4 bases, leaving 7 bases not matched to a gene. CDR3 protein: CASSPSLAGGYEQYF. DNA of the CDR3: TGTGCCAGCAGCCCCAGTTTAGCGGGAGGGTACGAGCAGTACTTC.

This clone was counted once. The CDR3 DNA is TGTGCCAGCAGCCCCCGGTTAGATAACTACGAGCAGTACTTC. Protein product: CASSPRLDNYEQYF. The rearrangement links TRBV7-9 to TRBJ2-7, with D hard to call. The CDR3 covers 14 residues. V was pared by 5 bases and J by 3 bases, with 14 bases between. Germline assignment: CDR1 SEHNR and CDR2 FQNEAQ (reference sequence).

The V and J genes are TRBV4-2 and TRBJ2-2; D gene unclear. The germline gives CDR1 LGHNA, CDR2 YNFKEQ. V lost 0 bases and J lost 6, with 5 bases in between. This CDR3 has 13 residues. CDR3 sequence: CASSQDKAGELFF. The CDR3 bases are TGTGCCAGCAGCCAAGATAAAGCCGGGGAGCTGTTTTTT.

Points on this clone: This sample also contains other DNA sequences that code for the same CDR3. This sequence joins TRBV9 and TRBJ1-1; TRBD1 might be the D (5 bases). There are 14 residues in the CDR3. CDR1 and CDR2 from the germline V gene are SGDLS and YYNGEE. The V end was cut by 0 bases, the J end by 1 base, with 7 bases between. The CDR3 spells CASSVGQTNTEAFF. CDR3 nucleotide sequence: TGTGCCAGCAGCGTAGGACAGACGAACACTGAAGCTTTCTTT.

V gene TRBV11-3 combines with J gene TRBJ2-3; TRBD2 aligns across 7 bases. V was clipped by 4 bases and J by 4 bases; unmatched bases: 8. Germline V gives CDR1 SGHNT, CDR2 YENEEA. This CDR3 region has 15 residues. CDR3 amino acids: CASSSSGAGADTQYF. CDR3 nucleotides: TGTGCCAGCAGCTCTAGCGGAGCTGGAGCAGATACGCAGTATTTT.

CDR3 bases: TGTGCCTGGAGTGGGTCTTGGATCTCTGGAAACACCATATATTTT. Translation: CAWSGSWISGNTIYF. The V gene is TRBV30, the J gene TRBJ1-3; the D is unclear. V dropped 1 base and J dropped 0 bases, with 10 bases sitting between them. The CDR3 length is 15 residues. CDR1 is GTSNPN, CDR2 SVGIG, per germline (reference sequence).

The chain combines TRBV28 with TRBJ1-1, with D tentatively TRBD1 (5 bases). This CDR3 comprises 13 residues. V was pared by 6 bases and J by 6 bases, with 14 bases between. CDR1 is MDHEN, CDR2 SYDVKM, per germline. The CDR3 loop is CASSRGGYPEAFF. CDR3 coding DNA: TGTGCCAGCAGCCGGGGGGGGTACCCTGAAGCTTTCTTT. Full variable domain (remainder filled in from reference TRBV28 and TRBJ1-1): DVKVTQSSRYLVKRTGEKVFLECVQDMDHENMFWYRQDPGLGLRLIYFSYDVKMKEKGDIPEGYSVSREKKERFSLILESASTNQTSMYLCASSRGGYPEAFFGQGTRLTVV.

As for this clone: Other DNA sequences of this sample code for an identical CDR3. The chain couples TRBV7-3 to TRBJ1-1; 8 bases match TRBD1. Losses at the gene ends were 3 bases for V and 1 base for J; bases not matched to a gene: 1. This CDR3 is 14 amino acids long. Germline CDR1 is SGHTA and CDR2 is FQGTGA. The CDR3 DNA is TGTGCCAGCAGCTTCGACAGGGGGAACACTGAAGCTTTCTTT. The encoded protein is CASSFDRGNTEAFF.

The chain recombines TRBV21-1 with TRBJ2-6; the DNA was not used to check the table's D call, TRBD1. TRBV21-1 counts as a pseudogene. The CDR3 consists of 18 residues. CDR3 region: CASSKVPEYSSGANVLTF. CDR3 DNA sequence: TGTGCCAGCAGCAAAGTTCCAGAGTACAGCTCTGGGGCCAACGTCCTGACTTTC.

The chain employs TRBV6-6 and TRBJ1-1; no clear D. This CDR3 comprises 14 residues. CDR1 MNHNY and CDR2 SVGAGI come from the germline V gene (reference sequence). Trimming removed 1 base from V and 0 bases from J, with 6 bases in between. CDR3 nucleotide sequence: TGTGCCAGCAGTTACTTATCGGTGAACACTGAAGCTTTCTTT. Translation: CASSYLSVNTEAFF.

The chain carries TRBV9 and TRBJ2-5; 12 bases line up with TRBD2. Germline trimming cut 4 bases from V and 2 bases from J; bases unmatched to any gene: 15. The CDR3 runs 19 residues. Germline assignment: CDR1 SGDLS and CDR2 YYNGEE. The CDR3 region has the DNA TGTGCCAGCAGCCCAAGTCGACCTAGCGGGAGGGGGAAACAAGAGACCCAGTACTTC. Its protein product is CASSPSRPSGRGKQETQYF.

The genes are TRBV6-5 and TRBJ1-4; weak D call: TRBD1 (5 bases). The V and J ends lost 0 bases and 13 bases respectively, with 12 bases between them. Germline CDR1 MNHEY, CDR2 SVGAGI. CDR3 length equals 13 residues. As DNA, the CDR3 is TGTGCCAGCAGTTACTCTAAGGACGGGGGACTGTTTTTT. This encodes CASSYSKDGGLFF.

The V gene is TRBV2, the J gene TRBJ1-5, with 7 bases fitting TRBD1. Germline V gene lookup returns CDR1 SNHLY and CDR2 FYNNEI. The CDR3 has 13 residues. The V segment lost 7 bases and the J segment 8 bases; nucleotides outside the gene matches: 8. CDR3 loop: CASTRQGTEPQHF. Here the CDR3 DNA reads TGTGCCAGCACCCGACAGGGTACGGAGCCCCAGCATTTT.